This TCR beta chain comes out of a study of T cells in women clearing cervical HPV infection. Here immunoSEQ multiplex PCR was the method, and the copy in TCRdb shows in-frame clones only, minus some. The sample spans 45,000 to 55,000 clones; the ten largest clones claim approximately 0.98%. The CDR3 extends over 15 amino acids. Germline loops: CDR1 SQVTM, CDR2 ANQGSEA. J was trimmed by 2 bases and V by 5 bases; bases with no gene match: 5. As concerns this clone: The sequence runs out 3 residues before the end of the CDR3; the remainder is reconstructed from the germline J gene.

The rearrangement links TRBV29-1 to TRBJ2-3; 12 bases align to TRBD2. Specimen: blood buffy coat. The receptor comes from a woman between 18 and 70 years old with a cervical HPV16 infection that either progressed to CIN3+ or cleared (not recorded which). CDR3 amino acids: CSVRLAGAFTDTQYF. The sequenced part of the CDR3 DNA is TGCAGCGTTAGACTAGCGGGGGCTTTCACAGATACG.